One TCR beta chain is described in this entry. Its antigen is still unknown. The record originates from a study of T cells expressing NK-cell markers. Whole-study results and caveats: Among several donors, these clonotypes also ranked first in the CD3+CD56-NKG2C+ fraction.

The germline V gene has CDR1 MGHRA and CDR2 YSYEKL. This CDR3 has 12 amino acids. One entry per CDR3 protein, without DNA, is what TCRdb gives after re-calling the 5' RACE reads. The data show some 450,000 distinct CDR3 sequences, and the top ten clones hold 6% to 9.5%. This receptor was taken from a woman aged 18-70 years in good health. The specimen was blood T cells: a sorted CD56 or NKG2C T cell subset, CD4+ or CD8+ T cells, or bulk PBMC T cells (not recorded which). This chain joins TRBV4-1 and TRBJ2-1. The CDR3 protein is CASSQDVGEQFF.